The clone carrying this T cell receptor (beta chain) was counted at least ten times. The data are from a study of T cells in Graves' hyperthyroidism and ophthalmopathy. The source material, RNA transcripts, was used to amplify TCR beta CDR3 regions. When the TCR CDR3 underwent first-round RT-PCR, the HTBI primer set was used. TCRdb processed the multiplex PCR reads anew with MiXCR; each CDR3 protein has one entry. The sample carries over 500,000 distinct CDR3 sequences, 11% to 15% recorded once. The J segment lost 8 bases and the V segment lost 5 bases, leaving 17 bases of the junction unmatched. CDR3 length equals 17 residues. Germline loops: CDR1 KGHDR, CDR2 SFDVKD.

Sequencing used blood. This rearrangement joins TRBV24-1 to TRBJ2-3, with TRBD1 matching 8 bases. The clonotype comes from a woman in her thirties or forties with Graves' hyperthyroidism. CDR3 residues: CATSATQGQGRGITQYF. The CDR3 DNA reads TGTGCCACCAGTGCCACCCAAGGACAGGGAAGGGGTATTACGCAGTATTTT.